This T cell receptor (beta chain) originates from a study of CD8 T cells in Susac syndrome. RNA totalling about 0.45 to 1 ug underwent reverse transcription with random hexamers. TCRdb used MiXCR to reprocess the immunoSEQ multiplex PCR reads, holding one entry per CDR3 protein. The sample lists 150,000 to 200,000 distinct CDR3 sequences, 94% seen once, with around 0.11% in the top ten. The CDR3 consists of 12 residues. Germline V gene lookup returns CDR1 SQVTM and CDR2 ANQGSEA. V dropped 6 bases and J dropped 1; count of bases not matched to a gene: 1. V gene TRBV29-1 combines with J gene TRBJ2-7, with TRBD1 identical over 9 bases. This sequence originates from a human donor with Susac syndrome. Sequencing was carried out using CD4+ T cells from PBMCs. CDR3 region: CSVGTGSYEQYF. The CDR3 DNA reads as TGCAGCGTGGGGACAGGGTCCTACGAGCAGTACTTC.